The 6 T cell receptor beta chains listed next were all sequenced from one sample in a study of OX40 agonist ivuxolimab in advanced cancers. Method: immunoSEQ multiplex PCR; TCRdb's copy keeps in-frame clones and lacks some. The sample lists about 84,000 clones, 94% seen once, with 9.5% to 12% in the top ten. Sequences were derived from CD4+ or CD8+ T cells sorted from blood, sampled in a trial of the OX40 agonist ivuxolimab. These receptors were obtained from an adult with an advanced solid tumor such as melanoma, head and neck, liver or kidney cancer.

The chain is built from TRBV4-3 and TRBJ2-1; D is unclear. The length of the CDR3 is 13 residues. The V gene's germline CDR1 is LGHNA and CDR2 YSLEER. Trimming stripped 4 bases from V and 8 bases from J, with 12 bases between. The CDR3 DNA reads as TGCGCCAGCAGCCGATGGGCCAGTTATGAGCAGTTCTTC. Its translation is CASSRWASYEQFF.

As to this clone: At one boundary the junction diverges from the germline segment, which might be a read error. The chain combines TRBV7-7 with TRBJ1-1, with D possibly being TRBD1 (5 bases). The CDR3 is 13 amino acids. Per germline, CDR1 SSHAT and CDR2 FNYEAQ (reference sequence). The CDR3 bases are TGTGCTAGCAGCTTAGACGGGACCACTGAAGCTTTCTTT. Protein product: CASSLDGTTEAFF. Filled out from reference TRBV7-7 and TRBJ1-1, the complete variable domain reads GAGVSQSPRYKVTKRGQDVTLRCDPISSHATLYWYQQALGQGPEFLTYFNYEAQPDKSGLPSDRFSAERPEGSISTLTIQRTEQRDSAMYRCASSLDGTTEAFFGQGTRLTVV.

The chain links TRBV19 to TRBJ1-2; TRBD1 is a possible D gene (5 bases). Per the germline V gene, CDR1 is LNHDA and CDR2 is SQIVND (reference sequence). Trimming cost V 7 bases and J 4 bases, with 28 bases left between them. The CDR3 has 18 residues. The CDR3 sequence: CASIPRGHAYLRGYGYTF. CDR3 DNA sequence: TGTGCCAGTATCCCAAGAGGACATGCTTACCTCCGCGGCTATGGCTACACCTTC.

The CDR3 protein is CASSVGMTGWTDTQYF. The CDR3 DNA reads as TGTGCCAGCAGCGTAGGGATGACAGGGTGGACAGATACGCAGTATTTT. The chain uses TRBV9 and TRBJ2-3; TRBD1 matches 7 bases. This CDR3 spans 16 amino acids. The V and J ends lost 0 bases and 3 bases, in that order; junction bases with no gene match: 7. The germline V gene has CDR1 SGDLS and CDR2 YYNGEE.

The V call is TRBV2, the J call TRBJ2-1; D unclear. Germline V gene data show CDR1 as SNHLY and CDR2 as FYNNEI. V was trimmed by 1 base and J by 2 bases, leaving 9 bases between them. CDR3 length equals 15 residues. CDR3 DNA: TGTGCCAGCAGTGAAGAAGTTGGCGCCTACAATGAGCAGTTCTTC. Encoded protein: CASSEEVGAYNEQFF.

V gene TRBV7-9 combines with J gene TRBJ1-1; D gene ambiguous. Germline values: CDR1 SEHNR, CDR2 FQNEAQ (reference sequence). V gave up 5 bases and J gave up 9 bases, with 13 bases separating them. This CDR3 is built from 12 residues. This chain's CDR3 is CASSPERDKAFF. DNA for the CDR3: TGTGCCAGCAGCCCCGAAAGGGATAAAGCTTTCTTT. Supplemented by reference TRBV7-9 and TRBJ1-1, the full variable domain reads DTGVSQNPRHKITKRGQNVTFRCDPISEHNRLYWYRQTLGQGPEFLTYFQNEAQLEKSRLLSDRFSAERPKGSFSTLEIQRTEQGDSAMYLCASSPERDKAFFGQGTRLTVV.